This T cell receptor (beta chain) was captured by sequencing in a study of Ad26.COV2.S vaccination and SARS-CoV-2 variants. Study-wide results and limits: In TCR breadth and depth analyses, total T cell responses may have been underestimated.

TCRdb's copy holds only in-frame clones and misses some; the assay was immunoSEQ multiplex PCR. The table lists hundreds of thousands of clones, 88% of them singletons. This clone turned up a few times. The target antigen is unknown. The sample's treatment: some 20 received Ad26.COV2.S at low or high dose, single or two shots; 5 received placebo; per-sample allocation not given. Sampling occurred on day 63 after the first vaccine or placebo injection. Wuhan-strain SARS-CoV-2 spike was expressed by the Ad26 vector that made up the vaccine. Germline V gene sequence: CDR1 SGHTA, CDR2 FQGTGA. With 1 base clipped from V and 7 bases from J, the junction kept 13 bases outside the gene matches. The CDR3 runs to 18 residues.

The sequencing here drew on peripheral blood, taken in a trial of Ad26.COV2.S vaccine versus placebo. The V gene is TRBV7-3, the J gene TRBJ2-2, with 9 bases aligning to TRBD2. This clonotype was sampled from a person between 18 and 65 years old who received the Ad26.COV2.S COVID-19 vaccine or a placebo. The CDR3 nucleotides are TGTGCCAGCAGCTTAAATATCGCGGCGGGAGGGCCGAACGGGGAGCTGTTTTTT. Its translation is CASSLNIAAGGPNGELFF.